This TCR beta chain was recovered during a study of blood T cell repertoires in COVID-19. Across the whole study: Both acute and convalescent COVID-19 samples were obtained from the United States, Italy and Spain.

J was trimmed by 7 bases and V by 4 bases; bases with no gene match: 6. This CDR3 is built from 15 residues. The V gene's germline CDR1 is SGHTA and CDR2 FQGNSA. Sequencing used immunoSEQ multiplex PCR; TCRdb keeps in-frame clones, though not all of them. The profile covers 90,000 to 100,000 clones, with 82% appearing a single time and roughly 18% taken by the ten largest. Sequenced: peripheral blood. The origin of this receptor is a man older than 75 with acute or convalescent COVID-19. The V and J genes are TRBV7-2 and TRBJ2-1; 11 positions match TRBD1. The CDR3: CASSSRDRGKNEQFF. The CDR3 DNA reads TGTGCCAGCAGCTCGCGGGACAGGGGGAAGAATGAGCAGTTCTTC. Full variable domain (remainder filled in from reference TRBV7-2 and TRBJ2-1): GAGVSQSPSNKVTEKGKDVELRCDPISGHTALYWYRQSLGQGLEFLIYFQGNSAPDKSGLPSDRFSAERTGGSVSTLTIQRTQQEDSAVYLCASSSRDRGKNEQFFGPGTRLTVL.